The next 8 T cell receptor beta chains were all read from a single sample in a study of control samples from healthy donors and cancer patients. Produced via immunoSEQ multiplex PCR; TCRdb's table is partial and in-frame only. The profile shows about 140,000 clones, under 95% of them singletons. Sequences were obtained from blood. The origin of the receptors is a man in his forties in good health.

The rearrangement uses TRBV6-5 and TRBJ2-7; 10 bases match TRBD2. The CDR3 has 16 residues. Germline CDR1 reads MNHEY; CDR2 reads SVGAGI. J was trimmed by 5 bases and V by 0 bases; bases with no gene match: 7. CDR3 residues: CASSYSIPSGGDEQYF. The CDR3 bases are TGTGCCAGCAGTTACTCGATACCTAGCGGGGGAGACGAGCAGTACTTC.

The rearrangement joins TRBV5-6 to TRBJ1-6; the D gene is possibly TRBD1 (6 bases). The germline V gene has CDR1 SGHDT and CDR2 YYEEEE. CDR3 size: 15 residues. The ends were cut back, 6 bases at V and 9 bases at J, with 19 bases in the middle. The CDR3 sequence is CASTITGTSVSPLHF. The CDR3 DNA sequence: TGTGCCAGCACCATCACCGGGACATCTGTTTCACCCCTCCACTTT.

The chain joins TRBV25-1 to TRBJ2-7; D possibly matches TRBD1 or TRBD2 (5 bases each). Trimming pared 2 bases from V and 5 bases from J, leaving 13 bases between. Germline loops: CDR1 MGHDK, CDR2 SYGVNS. The CDR3 runs 14 residues. CDR3 protein: CASSENGGFHEQYF. As DNA, the CDR3 is TGTGCCAGCAGTGAAAATGGGGGATTCCACGAGCAGTACTTC.

The chain has TRBV18 and TRBJ2-1, with TRBD1 matching over 7 bases. This CDR3 comprises 16 residues. V dropped 2 bases and J dropped 9; count of bases not matched to a gene: 13. Germline V CDR1 and CDR2: KGHSH, LQKENI. In DNA form, the CDR3 reads TGTGCCAGCTCACCATTTAGGAGACAGGGAAACAGTGAGCAGTTCTTC. As protein: CASSPFRRQGNSEQFF. Together with reference TRBV18 and TRBJ2-1, the CDR3 gives the full variable domain: NAGVMQNPRHLVRRRGQEARLRCSPMKGHSHVYWYRQLPEEGLKFMVYLQKENIIDESGMPKERFSAEFPKEGPSILRIQQVVRGDSAAYFCASSPFRRQGNSEQFFGPGTRLTVL.

This chain links TRBV6-5 with TRBJ2-7; 11 nucleotides match TRBD1. Germline assignment: CDR1 MNHEY and CDR2 SVGAGI. V trimming: 6 bases; J trimming: 5 bases; junction bases outside the gene matches: 6. CDR3 size: 14 residues. The CDR3 nucleotides read TGTGCCAGCAGCTGGGGACAGGGGGAGGACGAGCAGTACTTC. Encoded protein: CASSWGQGEDEQYF.

The chain recombines TRBV28 with TRBJ1-2; maybe TRBD1 (5 bases). Trimming stripped 5 bases from V and 8 bases from J, with 15 bases between. The CDR3 consists of 13 residues. Germline V gene data show CDR1 as MDHEN and CDR2 as SYDVKM. The CDR3 bases are TGTGCCAGCAGTGAGAGACGGGGACGGGGCTACACCTTC. Amino acids: CASSERRGRGYTF.

V usage is TRBV5-8 and J usage is TRBJ1-3; D is uncertain. Per the germline V gene, CDR1 is SGHTS and CDR2 is YDEGEE. V dropped 6 bases and J dropped 2 bases, with 15 bases sitting between them. This CDR3 has 15 amino acids. In nucleotides, the CDR3 is TGTGCCAGCAAATTCCTTTCGGGCCCTGGAAACACCATATATTTT. Translation gives CASKFLSGPGNTIYF.

The chain links TRBV24-1 to TRBJ2-1; D is unresolved. CDR1 is KGHDR, CDR2 SFDVKD, per germline. The V end was cut by 0 bases, the J end by 1 base, with 9 bases between. There are 16 residues in the CDR3. The CDR3 nucleotides read TGTGCCACCAGTGATTTGCATGGAGATTCCTACAATGAGCAGTTCTTC. Translation gives CATSDLHGDSYNEQFF.